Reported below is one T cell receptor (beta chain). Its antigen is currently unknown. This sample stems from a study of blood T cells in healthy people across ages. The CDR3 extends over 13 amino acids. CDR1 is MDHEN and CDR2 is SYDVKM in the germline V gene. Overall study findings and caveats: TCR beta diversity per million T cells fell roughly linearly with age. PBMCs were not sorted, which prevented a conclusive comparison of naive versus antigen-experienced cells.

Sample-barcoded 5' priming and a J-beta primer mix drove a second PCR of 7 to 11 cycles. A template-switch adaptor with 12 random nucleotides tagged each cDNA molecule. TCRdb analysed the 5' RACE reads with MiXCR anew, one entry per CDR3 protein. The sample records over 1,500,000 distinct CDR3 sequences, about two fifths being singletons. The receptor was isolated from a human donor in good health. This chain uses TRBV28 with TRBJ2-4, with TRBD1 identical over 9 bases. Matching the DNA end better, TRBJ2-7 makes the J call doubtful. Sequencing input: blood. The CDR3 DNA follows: TGTGCCACCACAGGGGGCGTTCAGTCCGAGCAGTACTTC. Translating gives CATTGGVQSEQYF.